This T cell receptor beta chain was retrieved from a study of blood T cell repertoires in COVID-19. The table came from immunoSEQ multiplex PCR; TCRdb's copy has only in-frame clones and leaves some out. Of approximately 250,000 clones listed, 91% are singletons. The V and J ends lost 3 bases and 0 bases, in that order; junction bases with no gene match: 14. Germline CDR1 is LNHDA and CDR2 is SQIVND (reference sequence). There are 19 residues in the CDR3. This clonotype originated in a man aged 35 to 55 who had been exposed to COVID-19. The chain has TRBV19 and TRBJ1-5; 7 positions agree with TRBD1. The specimen was PBMCs or T cells enriched from blood (not recorded which). CDR3 DNA: TGTGCCAGTAGTATGAGGGACAGCATATTGACATATAGCAATCAGCCCCAGCATTTT. This encodes CASSMRDSILTYSNQPQHF.